This TCR beta chain originates from a study of early T cells in non-severe SARS-CoV-2 infection. Unique molecular identifiers were added to individual cDNA molecules. TCRdb independently ran MiXCR on the 5' RACE reads; one entry per CDR3 protein. Among about 83,000 distinct CDR3 sequences listed, roughly a tenth were seen once. Trimming left V 1 base short and J 7 bases short, with 23 bases between. The CDR3 has 17 amino acids. Germline-derived CDR1 and CDR2 are GTSNPN and SVGIG (reference sequence). This clonotype has more than one count but fewer than ten. The material was whole blood, obtained at baseline. The sequence was obtained from an adult who was a healthcare worker with PCR-confirmed SARS-CoV-2 infection or an uninfected control (not recorded which). The J gene is TRBJ2-1, the V gene TRBV30; D may be TRBD1 or TRBD2 (5 bases each). CDR3 sequence (DNA): TGTGCCTGGAGTGCCATGGGGGTTCGTAGTAGCGAAAATGAGCAGTTCTTC. Translation: CAWSAMGVRSSENEQFF.